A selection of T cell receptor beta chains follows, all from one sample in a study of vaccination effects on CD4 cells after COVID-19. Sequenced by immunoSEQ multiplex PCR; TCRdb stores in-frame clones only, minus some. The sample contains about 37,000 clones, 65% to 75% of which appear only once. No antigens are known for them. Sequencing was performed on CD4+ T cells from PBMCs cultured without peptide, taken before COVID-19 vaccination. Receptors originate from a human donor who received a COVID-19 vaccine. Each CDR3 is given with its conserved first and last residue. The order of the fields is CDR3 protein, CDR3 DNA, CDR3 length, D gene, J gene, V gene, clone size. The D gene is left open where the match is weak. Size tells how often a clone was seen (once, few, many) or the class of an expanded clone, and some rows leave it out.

CDR3aa: CASSLSRLGRGGYTF
CDR3nt: TGTGCCAGCAGTTTATCTAGGCTGGGGAGAGGTGGCTACACCTTC
len: 15
d_gene: NA
j_gene: TRBJ1-2
v_gene: TRBV28
abundance: NA

CDR3aa: CASSDLAAREQFF
CDR3nt: TGTGCCAGCAGTGACCTGGCGGCGCGTGAGCAGTTCTTC
len: 13
d_gene: NA
j_gene: TRBJ2-1
v_gene: TRBV6-4
abundance: NA

CDR3aa: CASSDGGRTEAFF
CDR3nt: TGTGCCAGCAGTGACGGGGGGCGCACTGAAGCTTTCTTT
len: 13
d_gene: NA
j_gene: TRBJ1-1
v_gene: TRBV2
abundance: few

CDR3aa: CAWSVFADTQYF
CDR3nt: TGTGCCTGGAGTGTATTCGCAGATACGCAGTATTTT
len: 12
d_gene: NA
j_gene: TRBJ2-3
v_gene: TRBV30
abundance: once

CDR3aa: CASSPGSETYEQYF
CDR3nt: TGTGCCAGCTCACCCGGTTCAGAAACCTACGAGCAGTACTTC
len: 14
d_gene: NA
j_gene: TRBJ2-7
v_gene: TRBV18
abundance: NA

CDR3aa: CASSLGTSGSYNEQFF
CDR3nt: TGTGCCAGCAGCTTGGGGACTAGCGGCTCCTACAATGAGCAGTTCTTC
len: 16
d_gene: TRBD2
j_gene: TRBJ2-1
v_gene: TRBV5-4
abundance: NA

CDR3aa: CASGEYQPQHF
CDR3nt: TGTGCCAGCGGGGAATATCAGCCCCAGCATTTT
len: 11
d_gene: NA
j_gene: TRBJ1-5
v_gene: TRBV6-5
abundance: NA

CDR3aa: CASSEPPINEQFF
CDR3nt: TGTGCCAGCAGCGAACCCCCCATTAATGAGCAGTTCTTC
len: 13
d_gene: NA
j_gene: TRBJ2-1
v_gene: TRBV7-3
abundance: NA

CDR3aa: CASSWDILGKNIQYF
CDR3nt: TGTGCCAGCAGCTGGGACATCCTCGGGAAAAACATTCAGTACTTC
len: 15
d_gene: NA
j_gene: TRBJ2-4
v_gene: TRBV5-8
abundance: NA

CDR3aa: CASSLLGAGRVGAFF
CDR3nt: TGTGCCAGCAGTTTATTAGGGGCAGGGAGGGTTGGCGCTTTCTTT
len: 15
d_gene: NA
j_gene: TRBJ1-1
v_gene: TRBV27
abundance: NA

CDR3aa: CASSVGGLQGRTEAFF
CDR3nt: TGTGCCAGCAGCGTAGGAGGGCTCCAGGGGAGAACTGAAGCTTTCTTT
len: 16
d_gene: NA
j_gene: TRBJ1-1
v_gene: TRBV9
abundance: NA

CDR3aa: CASSSVARHPSYEQYF
CDR3nt: TGTGCCAGCAGCTCAGTAGCCCGCCACCCCTCCTACGAGCAGTACTTC
len: 16
d_gene: NA
j_gene: TRBJ2-7
v_gene: TRBV7-2
abundance: NA

CDR3aa: CASRQGAGEQYF
CDR3nt: TGTGCCAGCAGACAGGGGGCGGGGGAGCAGTACTTC
len: 12
d_gene: TRBD1
j_gene: TRBJ2-7
v_gene: TRBV6-5
abundance: NA

CDR3aa: CASSFSYGTEAFF
CDR3nt: TGTGCCAGCAGCTTTTCATACGGGACAGAAGCTTTCTTT
len: 13
d_gene: NA
j_gene: TRBJ1-1
v_gene: TRBV5-4
abundance: NA

CDR3aa: CASSFEPGQGAVGYTF
CDR3nt: TGCGCCAGCAGCTTCGAGCCGGGACAGGGGGCCGTTGGCTACACCTTC
len: 16
d_gene: TRBD1
j_gene: TRBJ1-2
v_gene: TRBV5-1
abundance: once

CDR3aa: CASSNVQGTGANVLTF
CDR3nt: TGTGCCAGCAGTAACGTTCAGGGAACTGGGGCCAACGTCCTGACTTTC
len: 16
d_gene: NA
j_gene: TRBJ2-6
v_gene: TRBV28
abundance: NA

CDR3aa: CASSPMTGLGQFF
CDR3nt: TGTGCCAGCAGCCCGATGACGGGCCTGGGGCAGTTCTTC
len: 13
d_gene: NA
j_gene: TRBJ2-1
v_gene: TRBV5-6
abundance: NA

CDR3aa: CASSLVGGTNEKLFF
CDR3nt: TGTGCCAGCAGCTTAGTGGGGGGGACTAATGAAAAACTGTTTTTT
len: 15
d_gene: NA
j_gene: TRBJ1-4
v_gene: TRBV11-2
abundance: NA

CDR3aa: CASRTTGSDTQYF
CDR3nt: TGTGCCAGCAGGACCACAGGGTCAGATACGCAGTATTTT
len: 13
d_gene: NA
j_gene: TRBJ2-3
v_gene: TRBV12-3/TRBV12-4
abundance: NA

CDR3aa: CSVDSRLAVDGYTF
CDR3nt: TGCAGCGTTGATTCACGCTTGGCGGTTGATGGCTACACCTTC
len: 14
d_gene: NA
j_gene: TRBJ1-2
v_gene: TRBV29-1
abundance: NA

CDR3aa: CATSDLGGRNEQFF
CDR3nt: TGTGCCACCAGTGATTTGGGGGGTCGCAATGAGCAGTTCTTC
len: 14
d_gene: NA
j_gene: TRBJ2-1
v_gene: TRBV24-1
abundance: NA

CDR3aa: CASSFGGAYNEQFF
CDR3nt: TGTGCCAGCAGCTTTGGAGGGGCCTACAATGAGCAGTTCTTC
len: 14
d_gene: NA
j_gene: TRBJ2-1
v_gene: TRBV7-3
abundance: NA

CDR3aa: CASSEGTANSPLHF
CDR3nt: TGTGCCAGCAGTGAAGGGACAGCTAATTCACCCCTCCACTTT
len: 14
d_gene: NA
j_gene: TRBJ1-6
v_gene: TRBV6-1
abundance: NA

CDR3aa: CASSKTSGVPHEQYF
CDR3nt: TGTGCCAGCAGTAAAACCTCAGGGGTCCCCCACGAGCAGTACTTC
len: 15
d_gene: NA
j_gene: TRBJ2-7
v_gene: TRBV6-5
abundance: NA

CDR3aa: CASSLSGVGEKLFF
CDR3nt: TGTGCCAGCAGTTTATCTGGGGTGGGTGAAAAACTGTTTTTT
len: 14
d_gene: NA
j_gene: TRBJ1-4
v_gene: TRBV28
abundance: NA

CDR3aa: CASSQVERGSYNEQFF
CDR3nt: TGTGCCAGCAGCCAAGTCGAGCGCGGCTCCTACAATGAGCAGTTCTTC
len: 16
d_gene: NA
j_gene: TRBJ2-1
v_gene: TRBV4-2
abundance: NA

CDR3aa: CASRSGLSNSPLHF
CDR3nt: TGTGCCAGCAGGTCAGGGTTAAGTAATTCACCCCTCCACTTT
len: 14
d_gene: NA
j_gene: TRBJ1-6
v_gene: TRBV6-5
abundance: NA

CDR3aa: CASSDQFRGGYTF
CDR3nt: TGTGCCAGCAGTGATCAGTTCAGAGGGGGCTACACCTTC
len: 13
d_gene: NA
j_gene: TRBJ1-2
v_gene: TRBV6-4
abundance: few

CDR3aa: CASSLDSGLADTQYF
CDR3nt: TGTGCCAGCAGCTTAGATTCTGGATTAGCAGATACGCAGTATTTT
len: 15
d_gene: NA
j_gene: TRBJ2-3
v_gene: TRBV7-2
abundance: NA

CDR3aa: CAWRTTGGYTF
CDR3nt: TGTGCCTGGAGGACAACGGGGGGCTACACCTTC
len: 11
d_gene: NA
j_gene: TRBJ1-2
v_gene: TRBV30
abundance: NA

CDR3aa: CASSQVGRNYGYTF
CDR3nt: TGCGCCAGCAGCCAAGTGGGCAGAAACTATGGCTACACCTTC
len: 14
d_gene: NA
j_gene: TRBJ1-2
v_gene: TRBV4-3
abundance: NA

CDR3aa: CASSLLGQGLRNEQFF
CDR3nt: TGTGCCAGCAGCTTATTGGGGCAGGGACTGCGCAATGAGCAGTTCTTC
len: 16
d_gene: NA
j_gene: TRBJ2-1
v_gene: TRBV7-6
abundance: NA

CDR3aa: CASSQLAGDPKQETQYF
CDR3nt: TGTGCCAGCAGCCAACTAGCGGGGGACCCAAAGCAAGAGACCCAGTACTTC
len: 17
d_gene: TRBD2
j_gene: TRBJ2-5
v_gene: TRBV14
abundance: NA

CDR3aa: CASSSGEPNEKLFF
CDR3nt: TGCGCCAGCAGCTCCGGAGAACCTAATGAAAAACTGTTTTTT
len: 14
d_gene: NA
j_gene: TRBJ1-4
v_gene: TRBV5-1
abundance: NA

CDR3aa: CASSLASLSSGIQETQYF
CDR3nt: TGCGCCAGCAGCTTGGCATCCCTTTCTAGCGGGATACAAGAGACCCAGTACTTC
len: 18
d_gene: TRBD2
j_gene: TRBJ2-5
v_gene: TRBV5-1
abundance: NA

CDR3aa: CASSLSNEQFF
CDR3nt: TGTGCCAGCAGCTTGTCCAATGAGCAGTTCTTC
len: 11
d_gene: NA
j_gene: TRBJ2-1
v_gene: TRBV5-4
abundance: once

CDR3aa: CASTSGGTQYF
CDR3nt: TGTGCCAGCACCTCGGGTGGGACCCAGTACTTC
len: 11
d_gene: NA
j_gene: TRBJ2-5
v_gene: TRBV12-3/TRBV12-4
abundance: NA

CDR3aa: CASTTGTGIHTF
CDR3nt: TGTGCCAGCACAACAGGAACAGGGATCCACACCTTC
len: 12
d_gene: NA
j_gene: TRBJ1-2
v_gene: TRBV27
abundance: NA

CDR3aa: CASSTQGGNTEAFF
CDR3nt: TGTGCCAGTAGTACACAGGGTGGGAACACTGAAGCTTTCTTT
len: 14
d_gene: NA
j_gene: TRBJ1-1
v_gene: TRBV19
abundance: NA

CDR3aa: CASSPGQASGANVLTF
CDR3nt: TGTGCCAGTAGTCCGGGACAGGCATCTGGGGCCAACGTCCTGACTTTC
len: 16
d_gene: TRBD1
j_gene: TRBJ2-6
v_gene: TRBV19
abundance: NA

CDR3aa: CASSSGGRTDTQYF
CDR3nt: TGCGCCAGCAGCTCGGGGGGACGCACAGATACGCAGTATTTT
len: 14
d_gene: TRBD2
j_gene: TRBJ2-3
v_gene: TRBV5-1
abundance: NA

CDR3aa: CASSPPGPSRAQETQYF
CDR3nt: TGTGCCAGCTCACCACCCGGGCCCTCCCGGGCCCAAGAGACCCAGTACTTC
len: 17
d_gene: NA
j_gene: TRBJ2-5
v_gene: TRBV18
abundance: NA

CDR3aa: CASLAGGAYNEQFF
CDR3nt: TGTGCCAGTTTAGCGGGAGGGGCCTACAATGAGCAGTTCTTC
len: 14
d_gene: TRBD2
j_gene: TRBJ2-1
v_gene: TRBV7-9
abundance: NA

CDR3aa: CASSLLAGTSTDTQYF
CDR3nt: TGTGCCAGCAGCTTATTAGCGGGGACCAGCACAGATACGCAGTATTTT
len: 16
d_gene: NA
j_gene: TRBJ2-3
v_gene: TRBV12-1
abundance: once

CDR3aa: CASSLTGGRNQPQHF
CDR3nt: TGTGCCAGCTCACTTACAGGGGGTCGCAATCAGCCCCAGCATTTT
len: 15
d_gene: TRBD1
j_gene: TRBJ1-5
v_gene: TRBV18
abundance: NA

CDR3aa: CASSLGTGDGEAFF
CDR3nt: TGTGCCAGCAGCTTGGGGACAGGGGACGGTGAAGCTTTCTTT
len: 14
d_gene: TRBD1
j_gene: TRBJ1-1
v_gene: TRBV5-4
abundance: NA

CDR3aa: CASSPTTYSYEQYF
CDR3nt: TGTGCCAGCAGCCCGACAACGTACTCCTACGAGCAGTACTTC
len: 14
d_gene: NA
j_gene: TRBJ2-7
v_gene: TRBV2
abundance: NA

CDR3aa: CARVGGSSSYEQYF
CDR3nt: TGTGCCAGGGTCGGGGGGTCCTCCTCCTACGAGCAGTACTTC
len: 14
d_gene: TRBD2
j_gene: TRBJ2-7
v_gene: TRBV6-4
abundance: NA

CDR3aa: CASSQDSSGASYEQYF
CDR3nt: TGTGCCAGCAGCCAAGATTCCAGCGGGGCCTCCTACGAGCAGTACTTC
len: 16
d_gene: TRBD2
j_gene: TRBJ2-7
v_gene: TRBV3-1/TRBV3-2
abundance: NA